This is a list of T cell receptor beta chains from one sample in a study of T cells in Graves' hyperthyroidism and ophthalmopathy. TCRdb used MiXCR to reprocess the multiplex PCR reads, holding one entry per CDR3 protein. The table lists 600,000 or so distinct CDR3 sequences, roughly 15% of them singletons. The sample consisted of blood. These receptors were obtained from a woman aged 45-65 years with Graves' ophthalmopathy. Each CDR3 is given with its conserved first and last residue. D genes are given only for firm matches. Where a row states a size, it is once, few, many or the class of an expanded clone; other rows omit it.

DNA: TGTGCCAGCAGTTTAATTATCGGGGGCGCGGTCCCTGAAGCTTTCTTT
CDR3: CASSLIIGGAVPEAFF
V: TRBV28
D: .
size: many
J: TRBJ1-1

DNA: TGTGCCAGCAGCTTGGTTTTCAAGACGAACACTGAAGCTTTCTTT
CDR3: CASSLVFKTNTEAFF
V: TRBV5-5
D: .
size: many
J: TRBJ1-1

DNA: TGTGCCAGCAGCCGATCACCCAATGAGCAGTTCTTC
CDR3: CASSRSPNEQFF
V: TRBV28
D: .
size: many
J: TRBJ2-1

DNA: TGTGCCAGCAGTGTCAGCGATCCCCAAGAGACCCAGTACTTC
CDR3: CASSVSDPQETQYF
V: TRBV2
D: .
size: many
J: TRBJ2-5

DNA: TGCGCCAGCAGCCAAGAGTTCGGGACTGAAAAACTGTTTTTT
CDR3: CASSQEFGTEKLFF
V: TRBV4-3
D: .
size: .
J: TRBJ1-4

DNA: TGCAGCGCCTTAGCGGGAGTCTTCAGGTTGGCGGATACGCAGTATTTT
CDR3: CSALAGVFRLADTQYF
V: TRBV29-1
D: TRBD2
size: many
J: TRBJ2-3

DNA: TGCAGTGCTATACAAAGCCCTAGCACGGGTGAAGCTTTCTTT
CDR3: CSAIQSPSTGEAFF
V: TRBV20-1
D: .
size: many
J: TRBJ1-1

DNA: TGTGCCAGCTCCCCCTCTAGCGGGAGCCGAGATACGCAGTATTTT
CDR3: CASSPSSGSRDTQYF
V: TRBV18
D: TRBD2
size: .
J: TRBJ2-3

DNA: TGTGCCAGCAGCGGCCGACAGGGAGACTCCGGGCCGAACTCCTACGAGCAGTACTTC
CDR3: CASSGRQGDSGPNSYEQYF
V: TRBV7-9
D: TRBD1
size: .
J: TRBJ2-7

DNA: TGCAGTGCTGGGGGAGGGGGACAGGGGGCGCGGGAGCAGTACTTC
CDR3: CSAGGGGQGAREQYF
V: TRBV20-1
D: TRBD1
size: .
J: TRBJ2-7

DNA: TGTGCCAGCACGCACGTCCCGGGGAACACCGGGGAGCTGTTTTTT
CDR3: CASTHVPGNTGELFF
V: TRBV7-2
D: .
size: many
J: TRBJ2-2

DNA: TGTGCCACCAGCAGAGCCACCGGGGAGCTGTTTTTT
CDR3: CATSRATGELFF
V: TRBV15
D: .
size: few
J: TRBJ2-2

DNA: TGCGCCAGCAGTGAACAGAGGGCAGTAAGGGAGCTGTTTTTT
CDR3: CASSEQRAVRELFF
V: TRBV10-2
D: .
size: .
J: TRBJ2-2

DNA: TGCGCCAGCAGCCGACAGGCGGGAGGGCGGACCGGGGAGCTGTTTTTT
CDR3: CASSRQAGGRTGELFF
V: TRBV5-1
D: TRBD2
size: .
J: TRBJ2-2

DNA: TGTGCCAGCAGCCCTGGACTAGCGGACAATGAGCAGTTCTTC
CDR3: CASSPGLADNEQFF
V: TRBV27
D: TRBD2
size: many
J: TRBJ2-1

DNA: TGTGCCAGCAGCTTAGATAGCGGGAGGATATACAATGAGCAGTTCTTC
CDR3: CASSLDSGRIYNEQFF
V: TRBV7-9
D: TRBD2
size: many
J: TRBJ2-1

DNA: TGTGCCAGCTCCAGAAGTCACAGGGCTATGAACACTGAAGCTTTCTTT
CDR3: CASSRSHRAMNTEAFF
V: TRBV2
D: .
size: .
J: TRBJ1-1

DNA: TGTGCCAGCAGCGCTTCCCCCTACGAGCAGTACTTC
CDR3: CASSASPYEQYF
V: TRBV7-9
D: .
size: few
J: TRBJ2-7

DNA: TGTGCCAGCAGCACCCCCGGGACAGGGCCAACCGGGGAGCTGTTTTTT
CDR3: CASSTPGTGPTGELFF
V: TRBV13
D: TRBD1
size: .
J: TRBJ2-2

DNA: TGTGCCAGCAGCTTAGCGGGACTAGAAACCTACGAGCAGTACTTC
CDR3: CASSLAGLETYEQYF
V: TRBV11-2
D: TRBD2
size: .
J: TRBJ2-7